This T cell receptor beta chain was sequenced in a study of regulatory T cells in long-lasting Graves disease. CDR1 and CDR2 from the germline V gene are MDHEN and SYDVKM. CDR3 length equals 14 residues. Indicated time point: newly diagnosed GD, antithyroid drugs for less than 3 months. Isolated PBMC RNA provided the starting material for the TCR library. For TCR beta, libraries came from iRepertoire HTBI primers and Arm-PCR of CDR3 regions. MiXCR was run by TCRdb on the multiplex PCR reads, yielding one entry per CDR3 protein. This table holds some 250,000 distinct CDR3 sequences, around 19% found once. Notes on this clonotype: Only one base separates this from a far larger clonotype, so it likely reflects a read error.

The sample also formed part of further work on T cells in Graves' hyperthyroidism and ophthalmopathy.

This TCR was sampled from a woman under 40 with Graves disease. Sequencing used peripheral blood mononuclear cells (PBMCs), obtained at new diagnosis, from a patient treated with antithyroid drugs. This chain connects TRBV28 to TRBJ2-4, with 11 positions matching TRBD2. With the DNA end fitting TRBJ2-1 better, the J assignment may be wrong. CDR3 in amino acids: CDSSSLAGANEQFF. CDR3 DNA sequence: TGTGACAGCAGTTCACTAGCGGGAGCCAATGAGCAGTTCTTC.